One and the same sample provided the 32 T cell receptor beta chains below, sequenced in a study of T cell responses to AZD1222 COVID-19 vaccine. The data were produced by immunoSEQ multiplex PCR, yet TCRdb's version contains in-frame clones alone and is incomplete. The table records roughly 180,000 clones, under 95% of them present only once. The sample was peripheral blood, taken 28 days after the second AZD1222 dose. The receptors come from an adult who received the AZD1222 COVID-19 vaccine.

The chain carries TRBV7-8 and TRBJ2-1, with 8 nucleotides matching TRBD2. The V gene end was trimmed by 5 bases and the J gene end by 5 bases; junction bases not matched to a gene: 11. Germline CDR1 reads SGHVS; CDR2 reads FQNEAQ. The CDR3 is 16 residues long. CDR3 protein: CASSREGHGTHNEQFF. The CDR3, as DNA: TGTGCCAGCAGCCGGGAGGGGCACGGAACCCACAATGAGCAGTTCTTC.

The chain couples TRBV7-2 to TRBJ2-7; D ambiguous. V lost 5 bases to trimming and J lost 5 bases, with 7 bases between them. The CDR3 has 11 amino acids. Germline CDR1 is SGHTA and CDR2 is FQGNSA. The chain's CDR3 is CASSQRNEQYF. The CDR3, as DNA: TGTGCCAGCAGCCAACGAAACGAGCAGTACTTC.

The rearrangement links TRBV27 to TRBJ1-3, with D unresolved. The CDR3 has 14 amino acids. Germline lookup yields CDR1 MNHEY and CDR2 SMNVEV (reference sequence). The V end was cut by 3 bases, the J end by 3 bases, with 9 bases between. Here the CDR3 reads CASSFAPFGNTIYF. In nucleotides, the CDR3 is TGTGCCAGCAGTTTTGCCCCGTTTGGAAACACCATATATTTT.

The chain is built from TRBV24-1 and TRBJ2-2; D gene ambiguous. Germline lookup yields CDR1 KGHDR and CDR2 SFDVKD. V lost 4 bases to trimming and J lost 0 bases, with 5 bases between them. CDR3 length: 14 residues. CDR3 in DNA: TGTGCCACCAGTGACTATCCGAACACCGGGGAGCTGTTTTTT. Translation gives CATSDYPNTGELFF.

This chain connects TRBV19 to TRBJ2-3; TRBD2 matches 14 bases. From germline, CDR1 is LNHDA and CDR2 SQIVND (reference sequence). The CDR3 length is 20 residues. The V and J ends lost 1 base and 3 bases, in that order; junction bases with no gene match: 12. CDR3 region: CASSIVEGLAGVTGTDTQYF. In DNA form, the CDR3 reads TGTGCCAGTAGTATAGTTGAGGGACTAGCGGGAGTAACTGGGACAGATACGCAGTATTTT.

This chain connects TRBV3-1 (or the pseudogene TRBV3-2) to TRBJ2-1, with 9 nucleotides matching TRBD2. This CDR3 contains 15 residues. Losses at the gene ends were 3 bases for V and 10 bases for J; bases not matched to a gene: 10. CDR1 LGHDT and CDR2 YNNKEL come from the germline V gene (reference sequence). The CDR3, as DNA: TGTGCCAGCAGCCAGCGGGGGGGCAGGGGAGTGGAGCAGTTCTTC. This translates into CASSQRGGRGVEQFF.

The chain recombines TRBV7-2 with TRBJ1-2; 9 bases are shared with TRBD1. The CDR3 runs to 16 residues. Germline trimming cut 5 bases from V and 8 bases from J; bases unmatched to any gene: 15. CDR1 and CDR2 (germline): SGHTA, FQGNSA. CDR3 in DNA: TGTGCCAGCAGCCCCCCAGGGGCACAGGGGGCGGGCGGCTACACCTTC. It yields the protein CASSPPGAQGAGGYTF.

Only one count was recorded for this clone. The V call is TRBV5-4, the J call TRBJ1-5, with no clear D. Between the trimmed V and J ends, which lost 1 base and 0 bases, there was a span of 14 bases. This CDR3 comprises 17 residues. Looked up from germline, CDR1 is SGHNT and CDR2 is YYREEE (reference sequence). The CDR3 region is CASSLSPGTDSNQPQHF. Here the CDR3 DNA reads TGTGCCAGCAGCTTGAGCCCAGGAACAGATAGCAATCAGCCCCAGCATTTT.

The chain has TRBV11-1 and TRBJ1-1; TRBD1 agrees at 9 bases. Per the germline V gene, CDR1 is SGHAT and CDR2 is FQDESV (reference sequence). The CDR3 covers 14 residues. With V trimmed by 5 bases and J by 6 bases, 7 bases remained unmatched. The CDR3 bases are TGTGCCAGCAGCGGGGACAGGGCCGTTGCTGAAGCTTTCTTT. Translated, it gives CASSGDRAVAEAFF.

The gene calls are TRBV19 and TRBJ1-1; possibly TRBD1 for D (5 bases). Per the germline V gene, CDR1 is LNHDA and CDR2 is SQIVND (reference sequence). Trimming removed 2 bases at V and 10 bases at J, with 14 bases between. CDR3 size: 13 residues. CDR3 residues: CASSIKRGIGAFF. CDR3 sequence (DNA): TGTGCCAGTAGTATAAAAAGGGGCATTGGAGCTTTCTTT.

This rearrangement joins TRBV10-2 to TRBJ2-3; D is ambiguous. The V end was cut by 6 bases, the J end by 0 bases, with 7 bases between. The CDR3 contains 13 residues. In germline, CDR1 is WSHSY, CDR2 SAAADI. This CDR3 is CASSPPSTDTQYF. Written as DNA, the CDR3 is TGCGCCAGCAGCCCCCCCAGCACAGATACGCAGTATTTT.

This sequence joins TRBV7-2 and TRBJ1-4; tentative D call: TRBD1 (6 bases). The CDR3 is 18 residues long. V was shortened by 5 bases and J by 0 bases, with 19 bases between the two germline ends. Germline CDR1 and CDR2: SGHTA and FQGNSA. CDR3 loop: CASSPQGPSQATNEKLFF. The CDR3 nucleotides read TGTGCCAGCAGCCCCCAGGGGCCTTCCCAGGCAACTAATGAAAAACTGTTTTTT. The variable domain in full, with the rest retrieved from reference TRBV7-2 and TRBJ1-4, is GAGVSQSPSNKVTEKGKDVELRCDPISGHTALYWYRQSLGQGLEFLIYFQGNSAPDKSGLPSDRFSAERTGGSVSTLTIQRTQQEDSAVYLCASSPQGPSQATNEKLFFGSGTQLSVL.

To note about this clone: Compared with germline, one end of the junction differs, possibly owing to a read error. This chain links TRBV12-3 or TRBV12-4 with TRBJ2-1, with 8 bases matching TRBD2. The CDR3 runs 12 residues. CDR3 nucleotide sequence: TGTGCCAGCAGTTTTGAGGGGGGTAGCGGGATCTTC. It encodes CASSFEGGSGIF.

The chain uses TRBV5-1 and TRBJ2-7; 7 nucleotides line up with TRBD2. CDR3 length equals 13 residues. V trimming: 4 bases; J trimming: 4 bases; junction bases outside the gene matches: 5. Germline loops: CDR1 SGHRS, CDR2 YFSETQ. The CDR3 loop is CASSGGSWYEQYF. The CDR3 DNA sequence: TGCGCCAGCAGCGGCGGGAGTTGGTACGAGCAGTACTTC.

The gene calls are TRBV5-1 and TRBJ2-6; D may be TRBD2 (5 bases). Germline V gene lookup returns CDR1 SGHRS and CDR2 YFSETQ. The V end was cut by 2 bases, the J end by 2 bases, with 8 bases between. This CDR3 comprises 15 residues. The CDR3 nucleotides read TGCGCCAGCAGCTTCGGGCGGGCTGGGGCCAACGTCCTGACTTTC. Its translation: CASSFGRAGANVLTF.

V usage is TRBV5-4 and J usage is TRBJ1-2; D is uncertain. Germline CDR1 is SGHNT and CDR2 is YYREEE (reference sequence). Trimming took 7 bases from V and 4 from J, leaving 17 bases between them. This CDR3 has 14 residues. The CDR3 DNA reads as TGTGCCAGCGCACGCAACGAGGGTAGCTATGGCTACACCTTC. Amino acids: CASARNEGSYGYTF. Full variable domain (rest looked up from reference TRBV5-4 and TRBJ1-2): ETGVTQSPTHLIKTRGQQVTLRCSSQSGHNTVSWYQQALGQGPQFIFQYYREEENGRGNFPPRFSGLQFPNYSSELNVNALELDDSALYLCASARNEGSYGYTFGSGTRLTVV.

The chain has TRBV4-2 and TRBJ2-2; 7 nucleotides align to TRBD1. Germline lookup yields CDR1 LGHNA and CDR2 YNFKEQ. The CDR3 has 16 amino acids. Trimming cost V 1 base and J 5 bases; bases outside gene matches: 7. The CDR3 reads CASSQGVRTGTGELFF. CDR3 nucleotides: TGTGCCAGCAGCCAAGGGGTCAGGACAGGAACCGGGGAGCTGTTTTTT.

V is TRBV6-5 and J is TRBJ2-3; D is undetermined. The V and J ends lost 6 bases and 0 bases respectively, with 10 bases between them. The length of the CDR3 is 14 residues. Germline V gene data show CDR1 as MNHEY and CDR2 as SVGAGI. In DNA, the CDR3 is TGTGCCAGCAGCCGGACGGGCAGCACAGATACGCAGTATTTT. This gives the protein CASSRTGSTDTQYF.

The chain carries TRBV9 and TRBJ2-7; D is ambiguous. The CDR3 is 13 amino acids. Deletions cut 0 bases from V and 3 bases from J, with 7 bases between. The germline V gene encodes CDR1 SGDLS and CDR2 YYNGEE. This CDR3 is CASSVAPSYEQYF. The CDR3 bases are TGTGCCAGCAGCGTAGCCCCCAGCTACGAGCAGTACTTC. Variable domain in full (rest from reference TRBV9 and TRBJ2-7): DSGVTQTPKHLITATGQRVTLRCSPRSGDLSVYWYQQSLDQGLQFLIQYYNGEERAKGNILERFSAQQFPDLHSELNLSSLELGDSALYFCASSVAPSYEQYFGPGTRLTVT.

This chain joins TRBV11-2 and TRBJ1-1; D may be TRBD1 (6 bases). In germline, CDR1 is SGHAT, CDR2 FQNNGV. Trimming removed 2 bases from V and 0 bases from J, with 10 bases in between. The length of the CDR3 is 15 residues. In DNA, the CDR3 is TGTGCCAGCAGCTTAAGTAGGGACATGAACACTGAAGCTTTCTTT. It yields the protein CASSLSRDMNTEAFF.

The V call is TRBV5-1, the J call TRBJ2-2; 9 bases fit TRBD2. Germline V gene data show CDR1 as SGHRS and CDR2 as YFSETQ. The trim removed 0 bases at V and 4 bases at J, leaving 4 bases unmatched. The CDR3 has 16 residues. CDR3 residues: CASSLEGGRATGELFF. DNA of the CDR3: TGCGCCAGCAGCTTGGAGGGCGGGAGGGCCACCGGGGAGCTGTTTTTT.

This chain joins TRBV12-5 and TRBJ1-4; D gene unclear. Per the germline V gene, CDR1 is LGHNT and CDR2 is FRNRAP. V lost 4 bases and J lost 7, with 13 bases in between. This CDR3 comprises 14 residues. CDR3 sequence reads: CASGSPGKLEKLFF. CDR3 sequence (DNA): TGTGCTAGTGGTTCCCCGGGGAAACTTGAAAAACTGTTTTTT.

The chain joins TRBV11-2 to TRBJ2-1; the match to TRBD1 covers 10 bases. The junction had 21 bases not matched to a gene; V was cut back by 9 bases and J by 7 bases. The CDR3 is 18 amino acids. The germline CDR1 and CDR2 sequences are SGHAT and FQNNGV. CDR3 residues: CASEPPGGDRGTINEQFF. CDR3 DNA sequence: TGTGCCAGTGAGCCCCCGGGAGGGGACAGGGGAACGATAAATGAGCAGTTCTTC.

Only one count was recorded for this clone. This chain uses TRBV7-2 with TRBJ1-2; weak D call: TRBD1 (5 bases). Germline CDR1 is SGHTA and CDR2 is FQGNSA. This CDR3 spans 17 amino acids. V was pared by 2 bases and J by 5 bases, with 21 bases between. Here the CDR3 reads CASSLWGSLKAAYGYTF. The CDR3 DNA is TGTGCCAGCAGCTTATGGGGGTCCCTTAAAGCAGCATATGGCTACACCTTC.

The rearrangement joins TRBV7-2 to TRBJ2-5, with TRBD2 as a possible D gene (5 bases). This CDR3 is built from 13 residues. V lost 2 bases, J lost 5 bases, and 9 bases lay in between. Germline loops: CDR1 SGHTA, CDR2 FQGNSA. CDR3 DNA sequence: TGTGCCAGCAGCTTACAGAGGGAGGAGACCCAGTACTTC. It translates to CASSLQREETQYF.

This CDR3 is CASRRLLISGNTIYF. In DNA, the CDR3 is TGTGCCAGCAGGCGCCTACTGATTTCTGGAAACACCATATATTTT. The V gene is TRBV2, the J gene TRBJ1-3; D ambiguous. V lost 6 bases, J lost 1 base, and 13 bases lay in between. CDR1 and CDR2 from the germline V gene are SNHLY and FYNNEI. This CDR3 spans 15 amino acids.

The chain couples TRBV7-2 to TRBJ1-6, with D unclear. V lost 1 base, J lost 7 bases, and 11 bases lay in between. Germline V gives CDR1 SGHTA, CDR2 FQGNSA. The CDR3 runs 15 residues. The DNA of the CDR3 is TGTGCCAGCAGCTTAGAGGCGTCGGGAAATTCACCCCTCCACTTT. It is translated as CASSLEASGNSPLHF.

J is TRBJ1-3 and V is TRBV12-2; TRBD1, the table's D call, was not compared with the DNA. TRBV12-2 is termed a pseudogene. The CDR3 contains 15 residues. The CDR3 DNA follows: TGTGCAAGTCGCTTAGCGGCAGTCTCTGGAAACACCATATATTTT. Translation: CASRLAAVSGNTIYF.

The chain links TRBV11-2 to TRBJ2-3; unclear D gene. Trimming pared 1 base from V and 0 bases from J, leaving 8 bases between. CDR3 length equals 15 residues. CDR1 and CDR2 from the germline V gene are SGHAT and FQNNGV. CDR3 sequence: CASSLGAHSTDTQYF. DNA of the CDR3: TGTGCCAGCAGCTTAGGGGCACATAGCACAGATACGCAGTATTTT.

The chain joins TRBV4-1 to TRBJ1-1, with 8 bases identical to TRBD1. Per the germline V gene, CDR1 is MGHRA and CDR2 is YSYEKL. The CDR3 runs to 17 residues. With V trimmed by 8 bases and J by 3 bases, 17 bases remained unmatched. Here the CDR3 DNA reads TGCGCCAGCCGTGCTTTTCCAGGGGGCGCCGGGTACACTGAAGCTTTCTTT. This codes for CASRAFPGGAGYTEAFF.

The rearrangement uses TRBV6-5 and TRBJ1-1, with 8 bases lining up with TRBD1. With V trimmed by 6 bases and J by 1 base, 1 base remained unmatched. Looked up from germline, CDR1 is MNHEY and CDR2 is SVGAGI. The CDR3 is made up of 13 amino acids. As DNA, the CDR3 is TGTGCCAGCAGGGGGACAGGGAACACTGAAGCTTTCTTT. This encodes CASRGTGNTEAFF.

The gene calls are TRBV5-1 and TRBJ2-7, with 8 bases lining up with TRBD2. V gave up 4 bases and J gave up 6 bases; unmatched junction bases: 9. The CDR3 totals 14 residues. The germline CDR1 and CDR2 sequences are SGHRS and YFSETQ. CDR3 in DNA: TGCGCCAGCAGCCCCGTGGGACTAGTCTGCGAGCAGTACTTC. This translates into CASSPVGLVCEQYF.